This entry features one T cell receptor (beta chain) sequence. Its antigen is unidentified. It was the approximately 110-subject validation cohort, separate from the approximately 700-subject first cohort, to which the donors belonged. The data were taken from a study of cytomegalovirus exposure and HLA in healthy donors. Unmatched junction bases numbered 4, after V lost 5 bases and J lost 5 bases. This CDR3 has 14 amino acids. Germline V gives CDR1 LNHDA, CDR2 SQIVND (reference sequence). Study observations and caveats: The study put under 200 TCR beta chains on its list as cytomegalovirus-associated.

Measured with immunoSEQ multiplex PCR; TCRdb has only the in-frame clones, and not every one. The repertoire holds fewer than 350,000 clones, roughly 90% seen once, with around 0.92% in the top ten. The source of this sequence is a woman younger than 35 in good health and CMV-seronegative. The specimen sequenced was PBMCs. The chain joins TRBV19 to TRBJ1-4, with 8 bases that match TRBD1. The CDR3 region is CASSSWDRNEKLFF. CDR3 in DNA: TGTGCCAGTAGTTCCTGGGACAGGAATGAAAAACTGTTTTTT. The entire variable domain, with the rest obtained from reference TRBV19 and TRBJ1-4, is as follows: DGGITQSPKYLFRKEGQNVTLSCEQNLNHDAMYWYRQDPGQGLRLIYYSQIVNDFQKGDIAEGYSVSREKKESFPLTVTSAQKNPTAFYLCASSSWDRNEKLFFGSGTQLSVL.